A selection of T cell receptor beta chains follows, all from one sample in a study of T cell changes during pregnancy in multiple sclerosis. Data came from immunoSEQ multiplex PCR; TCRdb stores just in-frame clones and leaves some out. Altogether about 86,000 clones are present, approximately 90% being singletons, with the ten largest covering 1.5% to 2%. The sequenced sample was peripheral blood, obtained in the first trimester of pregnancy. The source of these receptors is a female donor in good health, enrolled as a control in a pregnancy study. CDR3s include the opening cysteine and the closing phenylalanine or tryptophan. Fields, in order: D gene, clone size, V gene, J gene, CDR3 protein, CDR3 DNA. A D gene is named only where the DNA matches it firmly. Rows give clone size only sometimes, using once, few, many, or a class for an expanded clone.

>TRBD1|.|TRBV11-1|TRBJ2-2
CASSPLTGKGGELFF
TGTGCCAGCAGCCCATTGACAGGGAAGGGCGGGGAGCTGTTTTTT
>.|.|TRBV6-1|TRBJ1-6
CASRNGAGGNSPLHF
TGTGCCAGCAGGAATGGGGCGGGAGGTAATTCACCCCTCCACTTT
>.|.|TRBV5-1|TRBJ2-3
CASSFGDGGAATDTQYF
TGCGCCAGCAGCTTTGGGGATGGGGGGGCGGCCACAGATACGCAGTATTTT
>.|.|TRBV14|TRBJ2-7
CASSDFMNEQYF
TGTGCCAGCTCGGACTTCATGAACGAGCAGTACTTC
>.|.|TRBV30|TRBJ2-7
CAWSASSAHEQYF
TGTGCCTGGAGTGCTTCTAGCGCCCACGAGCAGTACTTC
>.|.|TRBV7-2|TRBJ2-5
CASSLVPVAQETQYF
TGTGCCAGCAGCTTAGTACCAGTTGCCCAAGAGACCCAGTACTTC
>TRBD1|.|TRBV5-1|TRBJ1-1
CASSLANRGDTEAFF
TGCGCCAGCAGCTTGGCGAACAGGGGCGACACTGAAGCTTTCTTT
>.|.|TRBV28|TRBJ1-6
CASSLWGAGDSPLHF
TGTGCCAGCAGTTTATGGGGGGCGGGGGATTCACCCCTCCACTTT
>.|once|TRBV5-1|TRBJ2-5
CASSLEETQYF
TGCGCCAGCAGCCTCGAGGAGACCCAGTACTTC
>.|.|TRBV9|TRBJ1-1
CASSVEEDTEAFF
TGTGCCAGCAGCGTAGAGGAGGACACTGAAGCTTTCTTT
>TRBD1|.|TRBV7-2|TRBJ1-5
CASSLRQGGGNQPQHF
TGTGCCAGCAGCTTAAGACAGGGAGGCGGCAATCAGCCCCAGCATTTT
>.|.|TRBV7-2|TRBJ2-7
CASSLSHSSYEQYF
TGTGCCAGCAGCTTAAGCCATAGCTCCTACGAGCAGTACTTC
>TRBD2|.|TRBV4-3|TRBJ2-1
CASSQESGTGGNEQFF
TGCGCCAGCAGCCAAGAGTCGGGTACGGGAGGCAATGAGCAGTTCTTC
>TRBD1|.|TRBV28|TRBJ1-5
CASGDSISNQPQHF
TGTGCCAGCGGGGACAGCATCAGCAATCAGCCCCAGCATTTT
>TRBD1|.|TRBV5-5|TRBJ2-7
CASSSPQGQVYEQYF
TGTGCCAGCAGCTCCCCCCAGGGACAGGTCTACGAGCAGTACTTC
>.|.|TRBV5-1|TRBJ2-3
CASSLGQRSTDTQYF
TGCGCCAGCAGCTTGGGGCAGCGGAGCACAGATACGCAGTATTTT
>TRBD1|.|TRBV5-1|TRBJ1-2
CASSLWGQGLYGYTF
TGCGCCAGCAGCTTGTGGGGACAGGGGCTCTATGGCTACACCTTC
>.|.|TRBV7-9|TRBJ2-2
CASSPRGGGELFF
TGTGCCAGCAGCCCAAGAGGGGGCGGGGAGCTGTTTTTT
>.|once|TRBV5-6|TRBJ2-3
CASSSSTDTQYF
TGTGCCAGCAGTTCGAGCACAGATACGCAGTATTTT
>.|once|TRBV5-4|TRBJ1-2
CASSYGGVNYGYTF
TGTGCCAGCAGCTATGGGGGGGTAAACTATGGCTACACCTTC
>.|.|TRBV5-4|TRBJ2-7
CASSKDSYEQYF
TGTGCCAGCAGCAAGGACAGCTACGAGCAGTACTTC
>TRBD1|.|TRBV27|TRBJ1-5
CASRGQGGNQPQHF
TGTGCCAGCAGGGGACAGGGTGGCAATCAGCCCCAGCATTTT
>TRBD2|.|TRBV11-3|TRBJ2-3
CASSLGGGGTDTQYF
TGTGCCAGCAGCTTAGGCGGGGGAGGCACAGATACGCAGTATTTT
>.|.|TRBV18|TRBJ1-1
CASSPGPPPEAFF
TGTGCCAGCTCACCTGGCCCACCCCCCGAAGCTTTCTTT
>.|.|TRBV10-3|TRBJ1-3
CATQGYKNTIYF
TGTGCCACCCAGGGGTATAAAAACACCATATATTTT
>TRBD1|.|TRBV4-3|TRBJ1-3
CASSFGQGSGNTIYF
TGCGCCAGCAGCTTCGGACAGGGCTCCGGAAACACCATATATTTT
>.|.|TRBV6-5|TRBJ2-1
CATSGGARNEQFF
TGTGCCACCTCGGGTGGGGCTCGGAATGAGCAGTTCTTC
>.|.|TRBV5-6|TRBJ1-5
CASSLWRGSGAQPQHF
TGTGCCAGCAGCTTGTGGCGGGGATCCGGGGCTCAGCCCCAGCATTTT
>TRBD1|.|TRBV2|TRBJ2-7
CASRVFPTGGSYEQYF
TGTGCCAGCAGGGTATTTCCGACAGGGGGGAGCTACGAGCAGTACTTC
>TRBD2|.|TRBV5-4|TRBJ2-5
CASSLNLGGGRETQYF
TGTGCCAGCAGCTTAAACCTGGGGGGGGGTAGGGAGACCCAGTACTTC
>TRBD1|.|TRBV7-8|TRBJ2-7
CASSPRQGSYEQYF
TGTGCCAGCAGCCCGAGACAGGGCTCCTACGAGCAGTACTTC
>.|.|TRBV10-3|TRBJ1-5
CAISERQAIRNSNQPQHF
TGTGCCATCAGTGAACGACAGGCGATAAGAAATAGCAATCAGCCCCAGCATTTT
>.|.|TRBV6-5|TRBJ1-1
CASSLTSNTEAFF
TGTGCCAGCAGTTTGACATCGAACACTGAAGCTTTCTTT
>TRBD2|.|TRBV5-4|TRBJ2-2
CASRKGLAGTNTGELFF
TGTGCCAGCAGAAAGGGACTAGCGGGGACGAACACCGGGGAGCTGTTTTTT
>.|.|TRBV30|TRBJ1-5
CAIKSGSGNQPQHF
TGTGCTATTAAATCCGGGAGCGGCAATCAGCCCCAGCATTTT
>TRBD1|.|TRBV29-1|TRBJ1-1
CSVRTGDTEAFF
TGCAGCGTTCGGACAGGGGACACTGAAGCTTTCTTT
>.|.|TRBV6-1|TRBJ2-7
CASSPKQTASYEQYF
TGTGCCAGCAGTCCAAAACAAACAGCTTCCTACGAGCAGTACTTC
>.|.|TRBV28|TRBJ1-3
CASSLGHAGNTIYF
TGTGCCAGCAGTTTAGGACATGCTGGAAACACCATATATTTT